The 11 T cell receptor beta chains in this list originate from one sample, sequenced in a study of CD8+ T cells in alopecia areata. As the sequencing template, cDNA was produced by extracting RNA and reverse transcribing it. Data came from immunoSEQ multiplex PCR; TCRdb stores just in-frame clones and leaves some out. The sample has more than 200,000 clones; around 43% are singletons. Treatment meaning: oral pan-JAK inhibitor, 5-10 mg twice daily. This specimen was CD4+ T cells sorted from blood, taken at approximately week 36, from a patient treated with tofacitinib. Every receptor here comes from a human donor with alopecia areata.

The chain combines TRBV28 with TRBJ2-1, with D unresolved. Trimming took off 3 bases at V and 9 bases at J, with 15 bases between the two ends. Germline CDR1 reads MDHEN; CDR2 reads SYDVKM. The CDR3 consists of 14 residues. CDR3 nucleotide sequence: TGTGCCAGCAGTTTGGGTCTGCCAAATAGTGAGCAGTTCTTC. Translated: CASSLGLPNSEQFF.

This chain links TRBV14 with TRBJ2-7, with D maybe TRBD1 (6 bases). CDR3 length: 13 amino acids. Per the germline V gene, CDR1 is SGHDN and CDR2 is FVKESK. Deletions cut 3 bases from V and 2 bases from J, with 8 bases between. CDR3 sequence reads: CASSHRGPYEQYF. DNA of the CDR3: TGTGCCAGCAGCCACAGGGGTCCCTACGAGCAGTACTTC.

The genes are TRBV15 and TRBJ2-7, with D perhaps TRBD2 (6 bases). Trimming pared 0 bases from V and 5 bases from J, leaving 8 bases between. Germline V gene lookup returns CDR1 LNHNV and CDR2 YYDKDF (reference sequence). The length of the CDR3 is 13 residues. CDR3 sequence (DNA): TGTGCCACCAGCAGAGAGGAGGGGAACGAGCAGTACTTC. Residues: CATSREEGNEQYF.

In this sample, this clone turned up a few times. The chain combines TRBV6-1 with TRBJ2-6; D uncertain. The germline V and J ends were trimmed by 1 base and 3 bases, with 1 base remaining between them. The CDR3 is 13 residues long. Germline-derived CDR1 and CDR2 are MNHNS and SASEGT. CDR3 sequence: CASSEGGANVLTF. The CDR3 bases are TGTGCCAGCAGTGAAGGTGGGGCCAACGTCCTGACTTTC.

The chain combines TRBV11-3 with TRBJ1-5, with D possibly matching TRBD1 (5 bases). There are 15 residues in the CDR3. CDR1 is SGHNT, CDR2 YENEEA, per germline. The ends were cut back, 0 bases at V and 6 bases at J, with 12 bases in the middle. DNA for the CDR3: TGTGCCAGCAGCTTAGACAGGGCAGACGCTCAGCCCCAGCATTTT. This gives the protein CASSLDRADAQPQHF.

V is TRBV6-6 and J is TRBJ2-7; TRBD2 is a possible D gene (7 bases). The CDR3 has 13 residues. Germline V gene lookup returns CDR1 MNHNY and CDR2 SVGAGI (reference sequence). V was clipped by 7 bases and J by 3 bases, with 13 bases between them. CDR3 region: CASKGGQNYEQYF. The CDR3 DNA sequence: TGTGCCAGCAAGGGGGGGCAAAACTACGAGCAGTACTTC.

This clone has a handful of counts. V gene TRBV4-2 combines with J gene TRBJ1-5; tentatively, D is TRBD1 (5 bases). CDR1 is LGHNA, CDR2 YNFKEQ, per germline. Trimming shortened V by 4 bases and J by 5 bases, and 15 bases separated the two germline ends. The CDR3 length is 15 residues. The CDR3 DNA sequence: TGTGCCAGCAGCCCGCATGCCAGGGAATATCAGCCCCAGCATTTT. It encodes CASSPHAREYQPQHF.

The CDR3 DNA sequence: TGTGCCAGCTCACGAAACAGACTTGAAGCTTTCTTT. It yields the protein CASSRNRLEAFF. The chain couples TRBV18 to TRBJ1-1; D remains unclear. Germline CDR1 is KGHSH and CDR2 is LQKENI. Trimming took 4 bases from V and 7 from J, leaving 10 bases between them. The CDR3 has 12 residues.

The rearrangement joins TRBV4-2 to TRBJ2-7; TRBD2 matches 9 bases. The length of the CDR3 is 16 residues. Germline loops: CDR1 LGHNA, CDR2 YNFKEQ. Trimming removed 0 bases from V and 6 bases from J; junction bases left unmatched: 9. CDR3 in DNA: TGTGCCAGCAGCCAAGATCTGGGTCTAGCGGGATCCGAGCAGTACTTC. Protein: CASSQDLGLAGSEQYF.

This clone was counted a few times. The chain is built from TRBV29-1 and TRBJ2-6, with D perhaps TRBD2 (5 bases). CDR3 length: 13 residues. CDR1 is SQVTM, CDR2 ANQGSEA, per germline. Trimming removed 7 bases at V and 4 bases at J, with 11 bases between. CDR3 protein: CSAEGAGANVLTF. CDR3 nucleotides: TGCAGCGCTGAGGGAGCGGGGGCCAACGTCCTGACTTTC.

The chain couples TRBV7-9 to TRBJ2-7; D uncertain. The CDR3 runs to 14 residues. V lost 2 bases and J lost 0, with 8 bases in between. Germline loops: CDR1 SEHNR, CDR2 FQNEAQ (reference sequence). CDR3 bases: TGTGCCAGCAGCTTACCGGTTCTCTCCTACGAGCAGTACTTC. Encoded protein: CASSLPVLSYEQYF.